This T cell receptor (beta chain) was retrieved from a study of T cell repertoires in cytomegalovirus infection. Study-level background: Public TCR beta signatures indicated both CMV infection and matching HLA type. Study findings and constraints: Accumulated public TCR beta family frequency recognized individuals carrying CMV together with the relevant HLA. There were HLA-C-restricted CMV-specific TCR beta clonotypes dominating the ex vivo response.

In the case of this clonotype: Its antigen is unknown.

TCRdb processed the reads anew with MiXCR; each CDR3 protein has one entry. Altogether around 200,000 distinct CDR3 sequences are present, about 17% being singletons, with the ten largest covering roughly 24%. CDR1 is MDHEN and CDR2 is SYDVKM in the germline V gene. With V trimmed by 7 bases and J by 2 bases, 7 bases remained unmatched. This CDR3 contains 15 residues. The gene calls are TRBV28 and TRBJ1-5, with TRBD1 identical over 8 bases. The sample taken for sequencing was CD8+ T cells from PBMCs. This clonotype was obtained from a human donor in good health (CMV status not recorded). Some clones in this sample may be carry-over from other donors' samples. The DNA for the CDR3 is TGTGCCAGCACTCAATTGACAGGGGGCAATCAGCCCCAGCATTTT. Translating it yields CASTQLTGGNQPQHF.